The T cell receptor beta chain under discussion was sequenced for a study of blood T cell repertoires in COVID-19. At the level of the study: Material from acute and convalescent COVID-19 was sourced from the United States, Italy and Spain. PBMCs, B-cell-depleted T cells, or T cells provided the cDNA or gDNA that made up the material.

The CDR3 is 13 amino acids. V lost 0 bases to trimming and J lost 6 bases, with 6 bases between them. Germline assignment: CDR1 MGHRA and CDR2 YSYEKL. Study processing details: Estimates of nucleated cell counts were drawn from the amplification of reference gene primers. TCRdb keeps only in-frame clones here, not all; method: immunoSEQ multiplex PCR. That table supplies the V and J calls and clone size; D and trimming were determined from the DNA. The sample consists of about 190,000 clones, 78% of them appearing once. This clone occurred a few times. The clonotype was recovered from a woman of 80 years or more with active or convalescent COVID-19. V is TRBV4-1 and J is TRBJ2-4, with D tentatively TRBD1 (5 bases). Sequenced input: peripheral blood. CDR3 nucleotides: TGCGCCAGCAGCCAAGACCAGGGAAACATTCAGTACTTC. It yields the protein CASSQDQGNIQYF.